The source of this T cell receptor (beta chain) is a study of cytomegalovirus exposure and HLA in healthy donors. For the study at large: Early release data held 85 million or so unique TCRs from HLA-typed donors. General study findings and limits: HLA-A and HLA-B allele assignments for most subjects were reportedly predicted accurately using TCR beta sequences. Further analysis was carried out later, and it showed several of the most significant clusters appearing linked to common viral pathogens.

The CDR3 covers 11 residues. Looked up from germline, CDR1 is SNHLY and CDR2 is FYNNEI. With 10 bases removed from V and 4 bases from J, the gap between germline ends came to 10 bases. A multiplex PCR was run with 60 Vbeta primers and 13 Jbeta primers. The data were produced by immunoSEQ multiplex PCR, yet TCRdb's version contains in-frame clones alone and is incomplete. The sample has 200,000 to 250,000 clones, 70% to 85% seen once. Donors in the study were healthy people who gave bone marrow. Regarding this clone: What it binds is not known.

The chain combines TRBV2 with TRBJ1-2; weak D call: TRBD1 (6 bases). This clonotype was obtained from a man over 45 in good health and CMV-seronegative. The sequenced sample consisted of PBMCs. CDR3: CATKDSYGYTF. DNA for the CDR3: TGTGCCACCAAGGACAGCTATGGCTACACCTTC.